A selection of T cell receptor beta chains follows, all from one sample in a study of blood T cells in healthy people across ages. Each CDR3 protein is one row after TCRdb ran MiXCR on the 5' RACE reads. The sample holds 850,000 to 1,300,000 distinct CDR3 sequences, around 43% seen once. Material: blood. Every receptor here comes from a woman aged 60-75 years in good health. Each CDR3 is given with its conserved first and last residue. The D gene is left open where the match is weak. Clone sizes are given selectively: once, few, many, or a class where the clone is expanded.

TRBV7-9,TRBJ2-1,NA,NA,CASSYPGPQEGFQETQFF,TGTGCCAGCAGCTATCCGGGACCCCAGGAGGGGTTTCAAGAGACCCAGTTCTTC
TRBV20-1,TRBJ2-3,NA,NA,CSASVRLSTDTQYF,TGCAGTGCTAGTGTCAGGCTTTCCACAGATACGCAGTATTTT
TRBV5-5,TRBJ2-7,few,NA,CASSPRRAAYYEQYF,TGTGCCAGCAGCCCCCGCCGAGCGGCCTACTACGAGCAGTACTTC
TRBV24-1,TRBJ2-1,few,TRBD1,CATSEDGTGYEQFF,TGTGCCACCAGTGAGGACGGGACAGGGTATGAGCAGTTCTTC
TRBV18,TRBJ2-7,NA,TRBD2,CASSSSGAPSDEQYF,TGTGCCAGCTCATCTAGCGGAGCCCCTTCCGACGAGCAGTACTTC
TRBV28,TRBJ2-7,NA,TRBD2,CASTWGSGGRSYEQYF,TGTGCCAGCACCTGGGGTAGCGGGGGTAGGTCCTACGAGCAGTACTTC
TRBV29-1,TRBJ1-2,few,TRBD1,CSVAKRKQGALPYGYTF,TGCAGCGTTGCGAAAAGAAAACAGGGGGCGCTTCCCTATGGCTACACCTTC
TRBV7-7,TRBJ2-5,few,TRBD2,CASSSGGGRETQYF,TGTGCCAGCAGCTCGGGCGGGGGACGAGAGACCCAGTACTTC
TRBV9,TRBJ2-1,NA,NA,CASSLQLNEQFF,TGTGCCAGCAGCCTGCAGCTCAATGAGCAGTTCTTC
TRBV7-2,TRBJ2-5,few,TRBD1,CASSLLGTGGFYNEQYF,TGTGCCAGCAGCTTATTAGGGACAGGGGGCTTCTACAATGAGCAGTACTTC
TRBV28,TRBJ2-7,NA,TRBD2,CASSSLAVSSYNEQYF,TGTGCCAGCAGTTCGCTAGCGGTGAGCTCCTACAATGAGCAGTACTTC
TRBV18,TRBJ2-1,NA,NA,CASSPLPDTNNEQFF,TGTGCCAGCTCACCCTTACCGGACACCAACAATGAGCAGTTCTTC
TRBV9,TRBJ2-1,NA,TRBD2,CASSGGGGGYNEQFF,TGTGCCAGCAGCGGGGGGGGAGGTGGGTACAATGAGCAGTTCTTC
TRBV30,TRBJ2-5,NA,TRBD2,CAWSGASGGSYF,TGTGCCTGGAGTGGCGCTAGCGGGGGATCGTACTTC
TRBV6-2/TRBV6-3,TRBJ1-2,few,NA,CASSYSTYGYTF,TGTGCCAGCAGTTACTCCACCTATGGCTACACCTTC
TRBV5-1,TRBJ2-1,NA,NA,CASSLQGLGGDEQFF,TGCGCCAGCAGCTTGCAGGGACTAGGGGGCGATGAGCAGTTCTTC
TRBV7-9,TRBJ2-7,few,TRBD2,CASSDRTSGSPYEQYF,TGTGCCAGCAGCGACAGGACTAGCGGGAGTCCCTACGAGCAGTACTTC
TRBV7-9,TRBJ2-3,NA,TRBD2,CASSSTSGYTDTQYF,TGTGCCAGCAGCTCGACTAGCGGGTATACAGATACGCAGTATTTT
TRBV10-3,TRBJ2-1,NA,NA,CASNHGARDNEQFF,TGTGCCTCGAATCACGGGGCTCGTGACAATGAGCAGTTCTTC
TRBV5-1,TRBJ1-6,NA,NA,CASSLDRVETYNSPLHF,TGCGCCAGCAGCTTGGACAGGGTAGAAACCTATAATTCACCCCTCCACTTT
TRBV4-1,TRBJ2-3,NA,NA,CASSQVAPWEATDTQYF,TGCGCCAGCAGCCAAGTGGCCCCTTGGGAGGCCACAGATACGCAGTATTTT
TRBV20-1,TRBJ2-1,many,NA,CSAREVYEQFF,TGCAGTGCTAGAGAGGTTTATGAGCAGTTCTTC
TRBV3-1,TRBJ2-1,NA,NA,CASSQSQLAGEFF,TGTGCCAGCAGCCAATCACAACTAGCAGGGGAGTTCTTC
TRBV28,TRBJ1-2,NA,NA,CASSLQGMGDGYTF,TGTGCCAGCAGTTTACAGGGAATGGGAGATGGCTACACCTTC
TRBV4-1,TRBJ2-7,NA,NA,CASSPDPSSYEQYF,TGCGCCAGCAGCCCCGATCCGAGCTCCTACGAGCAGTACTTC
TRBV29-1,TRBJ2-1,NA,TRBD1,CSATTGAGYNEQFF,TGCAGCGCCACGACAGGGGCGGGGTACAATGAGCAGTTCTTC
TRBV9,TRBJ2-1,NA,TRBD2,CASSVEGLAYNEQFF,TGTGCCAGCAGCGTAGAAGGACTAGCCTACAATGAGCAGTTCTTC
TRBV6-2/TRBV6-3,TRBJ2-7,few,TRBD2,CASRLAGGFGGYEQYF,TGTGCCAGCAGACTAGCGGGAGGCTTTGGGGGCTACGAGCAGTACTTC
TRBV28,TRBJ1-2,once,NA,CASSLLGGGIYGYTF,TGTGCCAGCAGTCTCCTCGGAGGAGGGATCTATGGCTACACCTTC
TRBV29-1,TRBJ1-1,NA,TRBD1,CSGNTGAGPEAFF,TGCAGCGGTAATACAGGGGCTGGCCCTGAAGCTTTCTTT
TRBV5-1,TRBJ2-4,NA,NA,CASSLEISAPKNIQYF,TGCGCCAGCAGCTTGGAGATCAGCGCCCCCAAAAACATTCAGTACTTC
TRBV2,TRBJ2-1,few,NA,CASSEASPRAVNEQFF,TGTGCCAGCAGTGAAGCCTCGCCCAGGGCGGTCAATGAGCAGTTCTTC
TRBV5-1,TRBJ2-7,NA,TRBD2,CASSSILAGTYNEQYF,TGCGCCAGCAGCTCTATACTAGCGGGAACCTACAATGAGCAGTACTTC
TRBV25-1,TRBJ1-2,NA,NA,CASTNKLQGGYTF,TGTGCCAGCACAAACAAGTTACAGGGTGGCTACACCTTC
TRBV28,TRBJ1-5,few,NA,CASKPGQGNQPQHF,TGTGCCAGCAAACCCGGACAAGGCAATCAGCCCCAGCATTTT
TRBV15,TRBJ2-1,NA,NA,CATSIDNEQFF,TGTGCCACCAGCATAGACAATGAGCAGTTCTTC
TRBV6-5,TRBJ2-1,few,TRBD1,CASSRTGGSHNEQFF,TGTGCCAGCAGTCGCACAGGGGGAAGCCACAATGAGCAGTTCTTC
TRBV5-1,TRBJ1-4,NA,NA,CASSLAPTTNEKLFF,TGCGCCAGCAGCTTGGCCCCCACAACTAATGAAAAACTGTTTTTT
TRBV6-1,TRBJ2-7,NA,TRBD1,CASSPSSDRDRRPNSYEQYF,TGTGCCAGCAGTCCGTCTTCTGATCGGGACAGACGCCCCAACTCCTACGAGCAGTACTTC
TRBV20-1,TRBJ2-5,NA,TRBD2,CSARLLAGGPQETQYF,TGCAGTGCTAGATTACTAGCGGGAGGGCCCCAAGAGACCCAGTACTTC
TRBV2,TRBJ2-1,few,NA,CASRSRGAINEQFF,TGTGCCAGCAGGTCAAGGGGGGCAATCAATGAGCAGTTCTTC
TRBV11-1,TRBJ2-7,NA,NA,CASSLGGTVCEQYF,TGTGCCAGCAGCTTAGGAGGGACGGTCTGCGAGCAGTACTTC
TRBV9,TRBJ2-3,NA,NA,CASSVDPDTDTQYF,TGTGCCAGCAGCGTAGACCCGGACACAGATACGCAGTATTTT
TRBV20-1,TRBJ1-5,few,NA,CSARAGHNQPQHF,TGCAGTGCCCGGGCAGGACACAATCAGCCCCAGCATTTT
TRBV7-2,TRBJ2-5,NA,TRBD2,CTSSFMTSGRGETQYF,TGTACCAGCAGCTTTATGACTAGCGGGAGGGGAGAGACCCAGTACTTC